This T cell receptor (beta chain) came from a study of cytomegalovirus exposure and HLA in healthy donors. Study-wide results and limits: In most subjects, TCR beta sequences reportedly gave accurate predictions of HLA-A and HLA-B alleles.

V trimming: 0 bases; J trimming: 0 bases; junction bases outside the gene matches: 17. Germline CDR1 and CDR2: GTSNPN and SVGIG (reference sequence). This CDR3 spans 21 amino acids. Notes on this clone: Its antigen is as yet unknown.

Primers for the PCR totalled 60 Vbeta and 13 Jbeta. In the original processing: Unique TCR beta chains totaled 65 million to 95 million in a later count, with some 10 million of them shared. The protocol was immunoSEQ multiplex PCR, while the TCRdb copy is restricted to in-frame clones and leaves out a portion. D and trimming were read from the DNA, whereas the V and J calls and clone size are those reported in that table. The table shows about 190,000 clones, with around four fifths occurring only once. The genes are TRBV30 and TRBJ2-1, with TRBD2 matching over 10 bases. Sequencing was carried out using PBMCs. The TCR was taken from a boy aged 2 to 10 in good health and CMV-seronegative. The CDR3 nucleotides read TGTGCCTGGAGTGTACAGGTCGGCGGGACTAGCGTCTTTCGCTCCTACAATGAGCAGTTCTTC. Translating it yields CAWSVQVGGTSVFRSYNEQFF.